A single sample is the source of the 4 T cell receptor beta chains below, sequenced in a study of T-cell reconstitution after alpha-beta-depleted transplantation in children. Using unique molecular identifiers, the investigators prepared the TCRbeta library. TCRdb analysed the PCR reads with MiXCR anew, one entry per CDR3 protein. The sample carries around 240,000 distinct CDR3 sequences, approximately 9.7% recorded once. The sequenced sample was PBMCs from the stem cell graft donor, obtained from the stem cell graft. These receptors all come from a human donor who donated a stem cell graft to a child with SCID.

This clonotype was recorded many times. The chain couples TRBV5-1 to TRBJ2-4; the match to TRBD1 covers 8 bases. V shed 6 bases and J 5 bases; nucleotides not matched to a gene: 7. Germline V gives CDR1 SGHRS, CDR2 YFSETQ. CDR3 length: 14 residues. The CDR3 sequence: CASKGQDGENIQYF. DNA of the CDR3: TGCGCCAGCAAGGGACAGGATGGGGAAAACATTCAGTACTTC.

CDR3: CATSGDRPRNQPQHF. The CDR3 DNA reads TGTGCCACCAGCGGGGACAGGCCGCGCAATCAGCCCCAGCATTTT. The genes are TRBV15 and TRBJ1-5, with 8 bases identical to TRBD1. J lost 2 bases, V lost 5 bases, and 5 bases had no gene match. Looked up from germline, CDR1 is LNHNV and CDR2 is YYDKDF (reference sequence). The CDR3 extends over 15 amino acids.

This clonotype was seen many times. CDR3 nucleotide sequence: TGTGCCAGCAGCCCAAACAGGTACTCCTACGAGCAGTACTTC. Its protein product is CASSPNRYSYEQYF. V usage is TRBV7-2 and J usage is TRBJ2-7, with D possibly being TRBD1 (5 bases). Trimming removed 5 bases at V and 0 bases at J, with 11 bases between. The CDR3 contains 14 residues. The germline gives CDR1 SGHTA, CDR2 FQGNSA.

CDR3 protein: CASSSPGPSSADTQYF. In nucleotides, the CDR3 is TGTGCCAGCAGCTCCCCCGGGCCTTCATCCGCAGATACGCAGTATTTT. V usage is TRBV7-3 and J usage is TRBJ2-3; D unclear. Germline V CDR1 and CDR2: SGHTA, FQGTGA. Trimming took off 4 bases at V and 4 bases at J, with 18 bases between the two ends. The CDR3 has 16 amino acids.